This T cell receptor beta chain was obtained from a study of memory CD4+ T cells and cytomegalovirus serostatus. Across the whole study: Donors were healthy Belgian adults, under 10 CMV seropositive and 24 seronegative. Findings and caveats of the study: Of roughly 180 reported CMV TCRbeta sequences, roughly 67 were found in memory CD4+ repertoires.

The sort gate was single viable CD3+CD4+CD8-CD45RO+ cells for memory CD4+ T cells. Serostatus was set by detecting CMV pp150, pp28, p38, p52 IgG. Of note for this clone: The antigen is undetermined.

Germline assignment: CDR1 SEHNR and CDR2 FQNEAQ (reference sequence). The CDR3 runs to 13 residues. Trimming cost V 2 bases and J 5 bases, with 9 bases left between them. Sequenced by immunoSEQ multiplex PCR; TCRdb stores in-frame clones only, minus some. Of some 47,000 clones in the sample, about 78% were seen once. Sequencing used memory CD4+ T cells from blood. This receptor was obtained from an adult in good health and CMV-seronegative. This chain uses TRBV7-9 with TRBJ1-1, with D perhaps TRBD1 (5 bases). CDR3 bases: TGTGCCAGCAGCTTAAAAGGGGAGACTGAAGCTTTCTTT. It encodes CASSLKGETEAFF.